Below are 10 T cell receptor beta chains sequenced from a single sample in a study of T cells after yellow fever vaccination. Using its own MiXCR run on the 5' RACE reads, TCRdb lists one record per CDR3 protein. Altogether about 360,000 distinct CDR3 sequences are present, approximately 5.7% being singletons, with the ten largest covering about 15%. Sequenced material: PBMCs, taken 5 days after the yellow fever booster vaccination. Receptors originate from a man aged 30 to 39 who received the YFV17D yellow fever vaccine.

This clonotype showed up many times. The V gene is TRBV10-1, the J gene TRBJ2-1; 11 bases are a match to TRBD2. Losses at the gene ends were 5 bases for V and 5 bases for J; bases not matched to a gene: 11. This CDR3 region has 17 residues. Germline V gives CDR1 WNHNN, CDR2 SYGVQD (reference sequence). The CDR3 DNA sequence: TGCGCCAGCAGTCAACGACTGACTAGCGGGAAGAACAATGAGCAGTTCTTC. Its protein is CASSQRLTSGKNNEQFF.

The sample holds a few counts of this clonotype. The chain employs TRBV20-1 and TRBJ2-3, with 10 bases lining up with TRBD2. Germline CDR1 reads DFQATT; CDR2 reads SNEGSKA (reference sequence). The CDR3 sequence is 12 residues long. The CDR3 DNA sequence: TGCACAGGGACTAGCGGCACAGATACGCAGTATTTT. This sequence encodes CTGTSGTDTQYF.

This clonotype was seen more than once but under ten times. The chain is built from TRBV5-4 and TRBJ1-2, with no clear D. The V end lost 5 bases, the J end lost 3 bases, and 11 bases lay between the germline ends. This CDR3 has 13 residues. Germline CDR1 and CDR2: SGHNT and YYREEE (reference sequence). The CDR3 DNA reads as TGTGCCAGCAGTCCACTCGCTCACTATGGCTACACCTTC. It yields the protein CASSPLAHYGYTF.

The table lists this clonotype with a few counts. An end of the junction differs from the germline gene, which may be a read error. V and J are TRBV18 and TRBJ2-5; D assignment may be TRBD1 or TRBD2 (5 bases each). This CDR3 has 12 amino acids. The germline V gene encodes CDR1 KGHSH and CDR2 LQKENI. The DNA for the CDR3 is TGTGCCAGCTCACCACCGACCGGGACCCGAAACTTC. It codes for CASSPPTGTRNF.

This clonotype was observed a handful of times. The CDR3 protein is CASSLWAGVQPQHF. For the CDR3, the DNA is TGTGCCAGCAGTTTATGGGCCGGAGTTCAGCCCCAGCATTTT. V is TRBV28 and J is TRBJ1-5, with no clear D. CDR3 length equals 14 residues. The V end lost 0 bases, the J end lost 6 bases, and 9 bases lay between the germline ends. CDR1 MDHEN and CDR2 SYDVKM come from the germline V gene.

This clonotype was detected a few times. The chain has TRBV20-1 and TRBJ2-7, with 11 nucleotides matching TRBD2. After removal of 3 bases from V and 4 bases from J, the junction contained 8 bases not matched to a gene. The germline V gene encodes CDR1 DFQATT and CDR2 SNEGSKA (reference sequence). This CDR3 is 15 amino acids long. CDR3 in amino acids: CSARNSGRAWYEQYF. The DNA of the CDR3 is TGCAGTGCTAGGAATAGCGGGAGGGCGTGGTACGAGCAGTACTTC.

V gene TRBV29-1 combines with J gene TRBJ1-2; D ambiguous. Per germline, CDR1 SQVTM and CDR2 ANQGSEA. Trimming pared 1 base from V and 8 bases from J, leaving 11 bases between. This CDR3 has 12 residues. The CDR3 DNA follows: TGCAGCGTTGAAGTTGGCCCGGGCGGCTACACCTTC. Encoded protein: CSVEVGPGGYTF. The complete variable domain, with remaining parts taken from reference TRBV29-1 and TRBJ1-2, reads SAVISQKPSRDICQRGTSLTIQCQVDSQVTMMFWYRQQPGQSLTLIATANQGSEATYESGFVIDKFPISRPNLTFSTLTVSNMSPEDSSIYLCSVEVGPGGYTFGSGTRLTVV.

In this sample, this clonotype turned up many times. The chain uses TRBV20-1 and TRBJ2-3; 7 bases agree with TRBD2. Germline CDR1 is DFQATT and CDR2 is SNEGSKA (reference sequence). This CDR3 is built from 16 residues. The ends lost 2 bases at V and 6 bases at J; junction bases unmatched: 14. The CDR3 sequence: CSARKGGRGFLDTQYF. CDR3 nucleotide sequence: TGCAGTGCTAGAAAGGGCGGGAGAGGTTTTTTGGATACGCAGTATTTT.

This clonotype was seen a few times. The chain couples TRBV19 to TRBJ2-2; TRBD1 agrees at 7 bases. This CDR3 has 15 residues. Trimming at V came to 7 bases and at J to 5 bases, leaving 10 bases not matched to a gene. Germline V gene sequence: CDR1 LNHDA, CDR2 SQIVND (reference sequence). Here the CDR3 DNA reads TGTGCCAGTACCCTCCGGGACAGAGATACCGGGGAGCTGTTTTTT. Encoded protein: CASTLRDRDTGELFF.

The table lists this clonotype with many counts. J is TRBJ2-5 and V is TRBV10-3; a possible D gene is TRBD1 (7 bases). CDR1 is ENHRY, CDR2 SYGVKD, per germline. V was pared by 10 bases and J by 2 bases, with 14 bases between. CDR3 length: 13 amino acids. The CDR3 here is CATVSGGQETQYF. In DNA form, the CDR3 reads TGTGCCACCGTCTCAGGGGGGCAAGAGACCCAGTACTTC.